This TCR beta chain was recovered during a study of blood T cell repertoires in COVID-19. Sequenced by immunoSEQ multiplex PCR; TCRdb stores in-frame clones only, minus some. The sample shows roughly 300,000 clones, approximately 87% of them seen only once. Germline V gene sequence: CDR1 MNHEY, CDR2 SVGEGT. CDR3 size: 16 residues. V lost 4 bases and J lost 0; bases outside the gene matches: 7. The chain joins TRBV6-2 or TRBV6-3 to TRBJ2-7, with TRBD2 matching over 9 bases. This receptor was identified in a woman between 35 and 50 years old who had recovered from COVID-19. Sequencing was carried out using peripheral blood. CDR3 DNA: TGTGCCAGCAGTTCCCTTAGCGGGGGCCGCTCCTACGAGCAGTACTTC. Its protein is CASSSLSGGRSYEQYF.